The next 24 T cell receptor beta chains were all read from a single sample in a study of shared clonotypes between healthy human individuals. Sequencing used immunoSEQ multiplex PCR; TCRdb keeps in-frame clones, though not all of them. The sample records 600,000 to 750,000 clones, around 91% being singletons. The source material was memory CD8+ T cells from PBMCs. Subset noted: CD45RO+ cells pooled with CCR7-negative TemRA cells. Receptors originate from a man aged 18 to 30 in good health. Some clones in this sample may be carry-over from other donors' samples.

The gene calls are TRBV2 and TRBJ2-3, with 9 bases that match TRBD1. The CDR3 runs to 13 residues. CDR1 is SNHLY, CDR2 FYNNEI, per germline. Trimming at V came to 8 bases and at J to 4 bases, leaving 4 bases not matched to a gene. CDR3: CASLDRGPDTQYF. Written as DNA, the CDR3 is TGTGCCAGCCTGGACAGGGGCCCAGATACGCAGTATTTT.

The rearrangement joins TRBV5-8 to TRBJ1-2, with D unresolved. The CDR3 is made up of 13 amino acids. The germline V gene has CDR1 SGHTS and CDR2 YDEGEE. V was clipped by 6 bases and J by 8 bases, with 17 bases between them. The CDR3 DNA sequence: TGTGCCAGCACCTTACCGCGCGTTCGCGGCTACACCTTC. Protein sequence: CASTLPRVRGYTF.

The chain recombines TRBV25-1 with TRBJ2-3; D is undetermined. Trimming cost V 8 bases and J 0 bases, with 15 bases left between them. The CDR3 consists of 15 residues. Germline lookup yields CDR1 MGHDK and CDR2 SYGVNS. CDR3 DNA: TGTGCCAGCTTGGAAGAGTCCGGCAGCACAGATACGCAGTATTTT. Residues: CASLEESGSTDTQYF.

The chain links TRBV27 to TRBJ2-3; TRBD2 matches at 7 bases. CDR1 is MNHEY, CDR2 SMNVEV, per germline (reference sequence). The CDR3 sequence is 15 residues long. The junction had 4 bases not matched to a gene; V was cut back by 4 bases and J by 0 bases. The CDR3 coding sequence is TGTGCCAGCAGTTGGGCTAGCGGAAGCACAGATACGCAGTATTTT. Protein product: CASSWASGSTDTQYF.

This sequence joins TRBV5-8 and TRBJ1-2; possibly TRBD1 for D (5 bases). The CDR3 length is 18 residues. Germline CDR1 SGHTS, CDR2 YDEGEE. Trimming took off 3 bases at V and 0 bases at J, with 21 bases between the two ends. CDR3 in DNA: TGTGCCAGCAGCTGGGTAATGGGGGACCCAGAACCTAACTATGGCTACACCTTC. Amino acid sequence: CASSWVMGDPEPNYGYTF.

DNA for the CDR3: TGTGCCAGCAGCCCCGTCAACAGGGGTCCCAGCAATCAGCCCCAGCATTTT. Residues: CASSPVNRGPSNQPQHF. This sequence joins TRBV27 and TRBJ1-5; 7 nucleotides line up with TRBD1. Germline CDR1 is MNHEY and CDR2 is SMNVEV (reference sequence). The J segment lost 1 base and the V segment lost 6 bases, leaving 12 bases of the junction unmatched. CDR3 length: 17 amino acids.

This clone was seen a handful of times. This chain joins TRBV7-9 and TRBJ2-3, with D uncertain. Germline values: CDR1 SEHNR, CDR2 FQNEAQ (reference sequence). The CDR3 sequence is 13 residues long. The V end was cut by 8 bases, the J end by 3 bases, with 12 bases between. This chain's CDR3 is CASLRFGTDTQYF. CDR3 coding DNA: TGTGCCAGCTTAAGGTTCGGGACAGATACGCAGTATTTT.

V usage is TRBV11-2 and J usage is TRBJ2-3; TRBD2 might be the D (7 bases). The germline V and J ends were trimmed by 5 bases and 4 bases, with 19 bases remaining between them. CDR3 length: 16 residues. Germline V gene sequence: CDR1 SGHAT, CDR2 FQNNGV. The CDR3, as DNA: TGTGCCAGCAGCCCCCTAAGGGGGAGGGCCCCAGATACGCAGTATTTT. Translated: CASSPLRGRAPDTQYF.

This chain joins TRBV7-8 and TRBJ2-1; 9 bases fit TRBD1. The junction had 10 bases not matched to a gene; V was cut back by 3 bases and J by 4 bases. Germline V gives CDR1 SGHVS, CDR2 FQNEAQ. CDR3 size: 17 residues. This chain's CDR3 is CASSFLPGQGIYNEQFF. In nucleotides, the CDR3 is TGTGCCAGCAGCTTTCTTCCGGGACAGGGTATTTACAATGAGCAGTTCTTC.

The J gene is TRBJ1-1, the V gene TRBV27; D ambiguous. The V gene's germline CDR1 is MNHEY and CDR2 SMNVEV (reference sequence). The length of the CDR3 is 12 residues. Trimming removed 8 bases at V and 4 bases at J, with 11 bases between. The CDR3 loop reads CASSQRGTEAFF. CDR3 DNA sequence: TGTGCCAGCTCGCAGCGTGGCACTGAAGCTTTCTTT.

The chain is built from TRBV7-3 and TRBJ2-1; the D gene is possibly TRBD2 (5 bases). The CDR3 contains 17 residues. The germline V and J ends were trimmed by 2 bases and 0 bases, with 14 bases remaining between them. Per germline, CDR1 SGHTA and CDR2 FQGTGA. The CDR3: CASSLSGGSSSYNEQFF. The CDR3 DNA reads as TGTGCCAGCAGCTTATCAGGCGGGTCAAGCTCCTACAATGAGCAGTTCTTC. Together with reference TRBV7-3 and TRBJ2-1, the CDR3 gives the full variable domain: GAGVSQTPSNKVTEKGKYVELRCDPISGHTALYWYRQSLGQGPEFLIYFQGTGAADDSGLPNDRFFAVRPEGSVSTLKIQRTERGDSAVYLCASSLSGGSSSYNEQFFGPGTRLTVL.

J is TRBJ2-1 and V is TRBV11-1; 7 bases are shared with TRBD2. The CDR3 is 17 amino acids. Germline loops: CDR1 SGHAT, CDR2 FQDESV (reference sequence). With 2 bases clipped from V and 5 bases from J, the junction kept 12 bases outside the gene matches. The CDR3 DNA follows: TGTGCCAGCAGCTTATCGTATGGATGGCGGGAGAACAATGAGCAGTTCTTC. Translated, it gives CASSLSYGWRENNEQFF.

This chain joins TRBV7-9 and TRBJ2-1, with 10 nucleotides matching TRBD2. With 5 bases clipped from V and 8 bases from J, the junction kept 9 bases outside the gene matches. Germline values: CDR1 SEHNR, CDR2 FQNEAQ (reference sequence). The CDR3 runs 15 residues. The CDR3 here is CASSPGTSEVHEQFF. The CDR3 DNA sequence: TGTGCCAGCAGCCCCGGGACTAGCGAGGTTCATGAGCAGTTCTTC.

The chain links TRBV6-1 to TRBJ2-2; 7 positions agree with TRBD2. The V segment lost 8 bases and the J segment 3 bases; nucleotides outside the gene matches: 3. Germline-derived CDR1 and CDR2 are MNHNS and SASEGT. The CDR3 consists of 13 residues. CDR3 bases: TGTGCCAGCCCGCGGGAGTACACCGGGGAGCTGTTTTTT. Protein sequence: CASPREYTGELFF.

V and J are TRBV7-9 and TRBJ2-6; a weak D match, TRBD2 (6 bases). The CDR3 consists of 19 residues. Deletions cut 7 bases from V and 3 bases from J, with 25 bases between. CDR1 SEHNR and CDR2 FQNEAQ come from the germline V gene (reference sequence). CDR3: CASTMIPGLAIGGANVLTF. The CDR3 region has the DNA TGTGCCAGCACCATGATTCCGGGACTGGCCATAGGTGGGGCCAACGTCCTGACTTTC.

The V call is TRBV4-2, the J call TRBJ2-4; 11 nucleotides line up with TRBD2. The CDR3 is made up of 18 amino acids. Per germline, CDR1 LGHNA and CDR2 YNFKEQ. The ends lost 3 bases at V and 0 bases at J; junction bases unmatched: 7. The CDR3 sequence is CASSQGTSGFLAKNIQYF. DNA for the CDR3: TGTGCCAGCAGCCAGGGGACTAGCGGTTTCCTAGCCAAAAACATTCAGTACTTC.

The chain carries TRBV10-3 and TRBJ2-7; 8 bases are a match to TRBD1. The V and J ends lost 3 bases and 1 base, in that order; junction bases with no gene match: 2. The CDR3 consists of 14 residues. Germline lookup yields CDR1 ENHRY and CDR2 SYGVKD. CDR3 bases: TGTGCCATCAGTGACACAGGGGGGTCCTACGAGCAGTACTTC. Its protein is CAISDTGGSYEQYF.

The gene calls are TRBV19 and TRBJ1-2; maybe TRBD1 (5 bases). Germline lookup yields CDR1 LNHDA and CDR2 SQIVND (reference sequence). The CDR3 contains 16 residues. V gave up 6 bases and J gave up 2 bases, with 19 bases separating them. The CDR3 sequence: CASSQNLGRANYGYTF. The CDR3 DNA reads as TGTGCCAGTAGCCAGAACCTCGGCAGGGCCAACTATGGCTACACCTTC.

This clone appeared a few times. This chain connects TRBV6-5 to TRBJ1-2, with TRBD1 identical over 11 bases. Germline lookup yields CDR1 MNHEY and CDR2 SVGAGI. CDR3 size: 16 residues. Trimming at V came to 0 bases and at J to 6 bases, leaving 6 bases not matched to a gene. The CDR3 DNA reads as TGTGCCAGCAGTTACTCGGGGACAGGGGGGCGAGATGGCTACACCTTC. Amino acids: CASSYSGTGGRDGYTF.

This clone was observed once. The CDR3 region has the DNA TGTGCCAGCAGTGAGGCCGCCTACGAGCAGTACTTC. This encodes CASSEAAYEQYF. The chain couples TRBV2 to TRBJ2-7; no firm D call. Germline lookup yields CDR1 SNHLY and CDR2 FYNNEI. This CDR3 has 12 amino acids. V lost 3 bases to trimming and J lost 2 bases, with 5 bases between them.

The chain has TRBV23-1 and TRBJ1-1; D gene uncertain. Being an ORF, TRBV23-1 has a function that is uncertain. This CDR3 is 10 amino acids long. V was pared by 9 bases and J by 5 bases, with 7 bases between. The CDR3 DNA is TGCGCCAGGGTGGCGACTGAAGCTTTCTTT. Residues: CARVATEAFF.

V is TRBV7-9 and J is TRBJ2-5, with TRBD1 matching 10 bases. The CDR3 is 17 amino acids. After removal of 5 bases from V and 2 bases from J, the junction contained 11 bases not matched to a gene. Germline CDR1 SEHNR, CDR2 FQNEAQ (reference sequence). The CDR3 coding sequence is TGTGCCAGCAGCCCGGGTCCGGGGACAGGGGTTCAAGAGACCCAGTACTTC. Its translation: CASSPGPGTGVQETQYF.

This clone was detected only once. The V gene is TRBV14, the J gene TRBJ2-5, with D possibly being TRBD1 (6 bases). Trimming stripped 4 bases from V and 2 bases from J, with 20 bases between. The CDR3 runs 17 residues. Germline CDR1 reads SGHDN; CDR2 reads FVKESK. The DNA of the CDR3 is TGTGCCAGCAGCCGCCCTCATAGGGGCAGGGGACAAGAGACCCAGTACTTC. Translated: CASSRPHRGRGQETQYF.

The chain recombines TRBV13 with TRBJ2-1; 14 nucleotides align to TRBD2. This CDR3 comprises 19 residues. V gave up 2 bases and J gave up 0 bases; unmatched junction bases: 6. Germline lookup yields CDR1 PRHDT and CDR2 FYEKMQ (reference sequence). This chain's CDR3 is CASSLLGTSGSYSYNEQFF. Written as DNA, the CDR3 is TGTGCCAGCAGCTTATTAGGGACTAGCGGGAGTTACTCCTACAATGAGCAGTTCTTC.